Listed below are T cell receptor beta chains from one sample, sequenced in a study of radiation and T cells in renal cell carcinoma. Only in-frame clones appear in the TCRdb table, and some are missing; sequencing was by immunoSEQ multiplex PCR. The table records 150,000 to 180,000 clones, approximately 88% of them present only once. The material was blood, obtained from a patient whose treatment included radiotherapy and nephrectomy. Receptors were obtained from a woman aged 50 to 60 with renal cell carcinoma. Both conserved end residues are part of each CDR3. D genes are given only for firm matches.

V: TRBV5-1; D: TRBD2; J: TRBJ2-7; DNA: TGCGCCAGCAGCGTGAGCGGGGGGGCAAGCGAGCAGTACTTC; CDR3: CASSVSGGASEQYF
V: TRBV6-1; D: -; J: TRBJ2-6; DNA: TGTGCCAGCAGTAGAGTCTCTACTGGGGCCAACGTCCTGACTTTC; CDR3: CASSRVSTGANVLTF
V: TRBV11-3; D: -; J: TRBJ1-6; DNA: TGTGCCAGCAGCTTAGAGAGGAATTCACCCCTCCACTTT; CDR3: CASSLERNSPLHF
V: TRBV30; D: TRBD2; J: TRBJ2-7; DNA: TGTGCCTGGAGTCCGGGGGGTACCTACGAGCAGTACTTC; CDR3: CAWSPGGTYEQYF
V: TRBV5-6; D: -; J: TRBJ2-3; DNA: TGTGCCAGCAGCTTGGGTACTGTGGTGGATACGCAGTATTTT; CDR3: CASSLGTVVDTQYF
V: TRBV7-2; D: TRBD1; J: TRBJ2-3; DNA: TGTGCCAGCAGCTGGGGACAGTCAGATACGCAGTATTTT; CDR3: CASSWGQSDTQYF
V: TRBV28; D: TRBD1; J: TRBJ1-6; DNA: TGTGCCAGCAGACCACAAGGAGGGGGCTCTAATTCACCCCTCCACTTT; CDR3: CASRPQGGGSNSPLHF
V: TRBV18; D: TRBD1; J: TRBJ2-1; DNA: TGTGCCAGCTCACCAGACAGGGGCACCTACAATGAGCAGTTCTTC; CDR3: CASSPDRGTYNEQFF
V: TRBV5-1; D: -; J: TRBJ2-3; DNA: TGCGCCAGCAGCTGGAGTGGGGAGCAGAGCACAGATACGCAGTATTTT; CDR3: CASSWSGEQSTDTQYF
V: TRBV9; D: TRBD2; J: TRBJ2-1; DNA: TGTGCCAGCACCACCAGTGGACTAGCGGGGGGGCAAGGCAATGAGCAGTTCTTC; CDR3: CASTTSGLAGGQGNEQFF
V: TRBV7-9; D: -; J: TRBJ2-7; DNA: TGTGCCAGCAGCCTTTCGGTCGGTGCCTACGAGCAGTACTTC; CDR3: CASSLSVGAYEQYF